One sample yielded the 13 T cell receptor beta chains listed below, sequenced in a study of OX40 agonist ivuxolimab in advanced cancers. TCRdb's copy holds only in-frame clones and misses some; the assay was immunoSEQ multiplex PCR. This repertoire shows under 65,000 clones, about nine tenths found once; its top ten account for roughly an eighth. Here the sequenced sample was CD4+ or CD8+ T cells sorted from blood, taken in a trial of the OX40 agonist ivuxolimab. The receptors derive from an adult with an advanced solid tumor such as melanoma, head and neck, liver or kidney cancer.

The rearrangement links TRBV9 to TRBJ2-3; D is undetermined. The CDR3 spans 13 residues. The V end lost 2 bases, the J end lost 0 bases, and 4 bases lay between the germline ends. The germline CDR1 and CDR2 sequences are SGDLS and YYNGEE. The CDR3 DNA is TGTGCCAGCAGCGTTGGTAGCACAGATACGCAGTATTTT. It is translated as CASSVGSTDTQYF.

The V gene is TRBV5-1, the J gene TRBJ2-7; D may be TRBD1 (5 bases). Trimming shortened V by 3 bases and J by 3 bases, and 13 bases separated the two germline ends. Per the germline V gene, CDR1 is SGHRS and CDR2 is YFSETQ. The CDR3 contains 14 residues. In DNA form, the CDR3 reads TGCGCCAGCAGCTCCGGATGGGGCAACTACGAGCAGTACTTC. This gives the protein CASSSGWGNYEQYF.

In DNA form, the CDR3 reads TGTGCCAGCAGTTTAATTGAAAAGGTAGAAAAACTGTTTTTT. Its protein product is CASSLIEKVEKLFF. The genes are TRBV28 and TRBJ1-4; D remains ambiguous. The CDR3 totals 14 residues. Germline CDR1 reads MDHEN; CDR2 reads SYDVKM. Trimming removed 2 bases at V and 8 bases at J, with 12 bases between.

J is TRBJ1-1 and V is TRBV4-2, with D uncertain. The ends were cut back, 8 bases at V and 0 bases at J, with 10 bases in the middle. The germline V gene encodes CDR1 LGHNA and CDR2 YNFKEQ. The CDR3 covers 13 residues. CDR3 region: CASRPALNTEAFF. The CDR3 DNA is TGTGCCAGCCGACCAGCGCTGAACACTGAAGCTTTCTTT.

The chain combines TRBV9 with TRBJ2-1; 11 bases are shared with TRBD2. CDR1 is SGDLS, CDR2 YYNGEE, per germline. V trimming: 3 bases; J trimming: 6 bases; junction bases outside the gene matches: 8. This CDR3 has 16 amino acids. The CDR3 loop reads CASSGAGTSGLNEQFF. CDR3 in DNA: TGTGCCAGCAGCGGGGCCGGGACTAGCGGCCTCAATGAGCAGTTCTTC.

This clone was seen a few times. The chain has TRBV28 and TRBJ1-2; D is uncertain. CDR1 is MDHEN, CDR2 SYDVKM, per germline. V dropped 6 bases and J dropped 7 bases, with 12 bases sitting between them. This CDR3 contains 12 residues. CDR3 DNA sequence: TGTGCCAGCAGCCTGTCGGGAGCTGGCTACACCTTC. Translating it yields CASSLSGAGYTF.

V usage is TRBV30 and J usage is TRBJ2-1; 10 bases match TRBD2. V lost 2 bases and J lost 9; bases outside the gene matches: 16. The CDR3 is 17 amino acids. CDR1 is GTSNPN and CDR2 is SVGIG in the germline V gene (reference sequence). CDR3 sequence (DNA): TGTGCCTGGAGTCGGCGAAAAGCGGGAGGGGTGGTCGGTGAGCAGTTCTTC. The encoded protein is CAWSRRKAGGVVGEQFF.

This chain uses TRBV27 with TRBJ1-1; D is uncertain. CDR3 length equals 15 residues. Trimming shortened V by 4 bases and J by 0 bases, and 12 bases separated the two germline ends. CDR1 and CDR2 (germline): MNHEY, SMNVEV (reference sequence). The CDR3 loop is CASSSWAGMNTEAFF. The CDR3 DNA follows: TGTGCCAGCAGTTCCTGGGCAGGCATGAACACTGAAGCTTTCTTT.

This clone has only one observation. The rearrangement links TRBV9 to TRBJ2-5; TRBD2 agrees at 8 bases. V lost 4 bases, J lost 4 bases, and 12 bases stayed unmatched. The CDR3 loop spans 16 amino acids. Germline CDR1 SGDLS, CDR2 YYNGEE. As DNA, the CDR3 is TGTGCCAGCAGCCCCTCGGGGGGGAGCGGGAGAGAGACCCAGTACTTC. It is translated as CASSPSGGSGRETQYF.

J is TRBJ2-1 and V is TRBV28, with D possibly matching TRBD2 (5 bases). V lost 8 bases to trimming and J lost 1 base, with 9 bases between them. The CDR3 is made up of 13 amino acids. Germline V gene lookup returns CDR1 MDHEN and CDR2 SYDVKM. The CDR3 here is CASGSRSYNEQFF. The CDR3 DNA sequence: TGTGCCAGCGGGAGTCGGTCCTACAATGAGCAGTTCTTC.

This clone is a singleton in its sample. The chain uses TRBV4-1 and TRBJ2-3; TRBD2 matches 8 bases. CDR1 and CDR2 from the germline V gene are MGHRA and YSYEKL. The CDR3 runs to 17 residues. With 0 bases clipped from V and 4 bases from J, the junction kept 9 bases outside the gene matches. The CDR3 is CASSQDSSGRGADTQYF. In nucleotides, the CDR3 is TGCGCCAGCAGCCAAGATTCGAGCGGGAGAGGAGCAGATACGCAGTATTTT.

The chain joins TRBV7-2 to TRBJ2-1; 8 nucleotides agree with TRBD1. Germline CDR1 is SGHTA and CDR2 is FQGNSA. V shed 6 bases and J 9 bases; nucleotides not matched to a gene: 16. The CDR3 loop spans 16 amino acids. For the CDR3, the DNA is TGTGCCAGCAGTCTCCTCGGGACAGGTGTCTTGGGTGAGCAGTTCTTC. Protein sequence: CASSLLGTGVLGEQFF.

The chain is built from TRBV30 and TRBJ1-1, with 12 positions matching TRBD1. Germline CDR1 GTSNPN, CDR2 SVGIG (reference sequence). The CDR3 has 16 residues. J lost 0 bases, V lost 1 base, and 3 bases had no gene match. Here the CDR3 DNA reads TGTGCCTGGAGTGAGGGGACAGGGGGCATGAACACTGAAGCTTTCTTT. Its translation: CAWSEGTGGMNTEAFF.